These T cell receptor beta chains were read from a single sample in a study of cytomegalovirus exposure and HLA in healthy donors. The method was immunoSEQ multiplex PCR; TCRdb's version includes in-frame clones alone and lacks a portion of them. The profile shows 100,000 to 150,000 clones, about four fifths of them singletons. The source material was PBMCs. These receptor sequences come from a man in his forties in good health and CMV-seronegative. Both conserved end residues are part of each CDR3. D genes are given only for firm matches. Clone sizes are given selectively: once, few, many, or a class where the clone is expanded.

clone_size,j_call,v_call,d_call,cdr3_nt,cdr3_aa
.,TRBJ2-2,TRBV7-9,.,TGTGCCAGCAGCTTAGTGGGGACAATAATGGCCGGGGAGCTGTTTTTT,CASSLVGTIMAGELFF
few,TRBJ2-2,TRBV9,.,TGTGCCAGCAGCGTAGCTATCACCGGGGAGCTGTTTTTT,CASSVAITGELFF
few,TRBJ2-3,TRBV6-5,.,TGTGCCAGCAGTTACGTCGGGGGCACAGATACGCAGTATTTT,CASSYVGGTDTQYF
.,TRBJ2-5,TRBV5-6,TRBD2,TGTGCCAGCAGCTCCTTAGGGAGGGTGGAAGAGACCCAGTACTTC,CASSSLGRVEETQYF
.,TRBJ2-3,TRBV11-3,.,TGTGCCAGCAGTCTATTCCCATCCACAGATACGCAGTATTTT,CASSLFPSTDTQYF
.,TRBJ1-5,TRBV9,.,TGTGCCAGCAGCGTAGCCCAGAGCAATCAGCCCCAGCATTTT,CASSVAQSNQPQHF
.,TRBJ1-2,TRBV5-1,.,TGCGCCAGCAGCTTGAGGCAGGATAACTATGGCTACACCTTC,CASSLRQDNYGYTF
.,TRBJ1-6,TRBV28,.,TGTGCCAGCGGACCGGGAGGGTCCTATAATTCACCCCTCCACTTT,CASGPGGSYNSPLHF
.,TRBJ2-3,TRBV5-6,.,TGTGCCAGCAGCTTGGACAGGACAGATACGCAGTATTTT,CASSLDRTDTQYF
.,TRBJ2-3,TRBV4-1,TRBD1,TGCGCCAGCCGTGGGGACAGCTTACACACAGATACGCAGTATTTT,CASRGDSLHTDTQYF
few,TRBJ1-1,TRBV28,TRBD1,TGTGCCAGCCGCCTGGGCAGGGGGACTGAAGCTTTCTTT,CASRLGRGTEAFF
.,TRBJ1-2,TRBV7-2,TRBD1,TGTGCCAGCAGGGACAGGGCAAGAGTGTTCTATGGCTACACCTTC,CASRDRARVFYGYTF
.,TRBJ1-2,TRBV5-8,.,TGTGCCAGCAGCCGTGGAACAGAAATTAACTATGGCTACACCTTC,CASSRGTEINYGYTF
.,TRBJ2-5,TRBV4-1,TRBD2,TGCGCCAGCAGCCAAGCCCCGACTAGCGGGGGGCGTCGAGAGACCCAGTACTTC,CASSQAPTSGGRRETQYF
.,TRBJ2-1,TRBV7-2,.,TGTGCCAGCAGCTTAGCCCAGGGGAAGGGCAATGAGCAGTTCTTC,CASSLAQGKGNEQFF
few,TRBJ1-2,TRBV5-4,.,TGTGCCAGCAGCTCGAACTATGGCTACACCTTC,CASSSNYGYTF
.,TRBJ1-6,TRBV15,.,TGTGCCACCAGCGGAGGCGCGGGTTCACCCCTCCACTTT,CATSGGAGSPLHF
.,TRBJ1-3,TRBV19,.,TGTGCCAGTAGTGAGAGGACTGGAAACACCATATATTTT,CASSERTGNTIYF
.,TRBJ1-2,TRBV15,.,TGTGCCACCAGTCGGGGGGGGAACTTCTATGGCTACACCTTC,CATSRGGNFYGYTF
.,TRBJ1-5,TRBV28,TRBD1,TGTGCCGGGGGACTGGACAGGTATAGCAATCAGCCCCAGCATTTT,CAGGLDRYSNQPQHF
.,TRBJ2-6,TRBV30,.,TGTGCCTGGACCCCGGGGGCCAACGTCCTGACTTTC,CAWTPGANVLTF
.,TRBJ1-2,TRBV25-1,TRBD1,TGTGCCAGCAGTGGGGGGACAGGGCCTCTATCCTATGGCTACACCTTC,CASSGGTGPLSYGYTF
once,TRBJ2-7,TRBV7-2,.,TGTGCCAGCAGCTTGTTACAGGCCCCCTACGAGCAGTACTTC,CASSLLQAPYEQYF
.,TRBJ1-1,TRBV19,.,TGTGCCAGTAGTATTATCGGGAACACTGAAGCTTTCTTT,CASSIIGNTEAFF
.,TRBJ1-5,TRBV6-1,TRBD1,TGTGCCAGCAGCGACAGGGTAAATCAGCCCCAGCATTTT,CASSDRVNQPQHF
.,TRBJ2-7,TRBV27,TRBD1,TGTGCCAGCAGAACAGGGGGCTTCTACGAGCAGTACTTC,CASRTGGFYEQYF
.,TRBJ2-3,TRBV2,.,TGTGCCAGCAGAGCTCTGTTAGGACAGACAGATACGCAGTATTTT,CASRALLGQTDTQYF
.,TRBJ2-2,TRBV27,.,TGTGCCAGTAGTCTTCGGGGTTTGGGCGGGGAGCTGTTTTTT,CASSLRGLGGELFF
.,TRBJ2-1,TRBV9,TRBD1,TGTGCCAGCAGCGTAGACGTCGGGACAGGGGGCTACAATGAGCAGTTCTTC,CASSVDVGTGGYNEQFF
once,TRBJ1-1,TRBV5-1,.,TGCGCCAGCAACTCGGGTAATCAGGGGTTCACTGAAGCTTTCTTT,CASNSGNQGFTEAFF
few,TRBJ2-1,TRBV20-1,.,TGCAGTGCGGACCGGGAAGGAGCGCAGTTCTTC,CSADREGAQFF
.,TRBJ2-3,TRBV2,.,TGTGCCAGCGGGCGACGGGAGCGGGCGAGCACAGATACGCAGTATTTT,CASGRRERASTDTQYF
.,TRBJ1-5,TRBV10-3,.,TGTGCCATCAGTGAGTCATGGGAGGGTTTTTATTCTCAGCCCCAGCATTTT,CAISESWEGFYSQPQHF
.,TRBJ1-4,TRBV28,TRBD1,TGTGCCAGCAGTTTATCTAGGGGGCAGGGTGAAAAACTGTTTTTT,CASSLSRGQGEKLFF
.,TRBJ1-2,TRBV28,TRBD1,TGTGCCAGCAGGGAACAGGGGAGCTATGGCTACACCTTC,CASREQGSYGYTF
.,TRBJ1-2,TRBV12-5,TRBD1,TGTGCTAGTGGCCGGGGACAGGGGTACTATGGCTACACCTTC,CASGRGQGYYGYTF
once,TRBJ2-1,TRBV27,.,TGTGCCAGCAGTGAGCCTTTCTCCTACAATGAGCAGTTCTTC,CASSEPFSYNEQFF
.,TRBJ2-7,TRBV7-9,TRBD1,TGTGCCAGCAGCGCGGGACAGGGTCCCCACGAGCAGTACTTC,CASSAGQGPHEQYF
.,TRBJ2-7,TRBV30,.,TGTGCCTGGACCCGTACTGTACAGGGCGAGCAGTACTTC,CAWTRTVQGEQYF
.,TRBJ1-5,TRBV9,.,TGTGCCAGCAGCGTAGGGGGAGGGGTAAACAATCAGCCCCAGCATTTT,CASSVGGGVNNQPQHF
.,TRBJ2-1,TRBV6-1,TRBD1,TGTGCCAGCAGTGCGCGACAGGGGAGGAATGAGCAGTTCTTC,CASSARQGRNEQFF
.,TRBJ1-2,TRBV5-4,TRBD1,TGTGCCAGCAGCAACCCTGGGGGACAGGCCGTGTTGGACACCTTC,CASSNPGGQAVLDTF
.,TRBJ2-2,TRBV4-3,.,TGCGCCAGCAGCCAAGGCCCCGGACTCACAGGGACCGGGGAGCTGTTTTTT,CASSQGPGLTGTGELFF
.,TRBJ2-6,TRBV13,TRBD1,TGTGCCAGCAGCCCGCGGACAGGGGCAAGCCCTGGGGCCAACGTCCTGACTTTC,CASSPRTGASPGANVLTF
.,TRBJ2-3,TRBV19,TRBD2,TGTGCCAGCAAAAGCGGGGGGTGGGTTTTTGCAGATACGCAGTATTTT,CASKSGGWVFADTQYF
.,TRBJ1-1,TRBV30,.,TGTGCCTGGAGTGTACCGAATGAATGGGGGGGGCGAATTGAACGAGGGACTGAAGCTTTCTTT,CAWSVPNEWGGRIERGTEAFF
.,TRBJ2-5,TRBV19,TRBD2,TGTGCCAGTAGTATTCACCCTCGGACTAGCGGGAGTCAAGAGACCCAGTACTTC,CASSIHPRTSGSQETQYF
.,TRBJ2-5,TRBV9,TRBD1,TGTGCCAGCAGCGTAGGGACAGGAATAGAGACCCAGTACTTC,CASSVGTGIETQYF
.,TRBJ2-3,TRBV19,TRBD2,TGTGCCAGTAGTATGATGGGGGAGGGTATCGATACGCAGTATTTT,CASSMMGEGIDTQYF
.,TRBJ1-3,TRBV6-5,.,TGTGCCAGCAGTGGTGAAGGGGTGGGAAACACCATATATTTT,CASSGEGVGNTIYF
.,TRBJ1-5,TRBV10-3,.,TGTGCCATCAGTGAGCGGGGAGCTAATCAGCCCCAGCATTTT,CAISERGANQPQHF
.,TRBJ2-7,TRBV4-2,TRBD1,TGTGCCAGCAGACCCGGACAGGGGGCTTCCTACGAGCAGTACTTC,CASRPGQGASYEQYF
.,TRBJ2-7,TRBV7-8,.,TGTGCCAGCAGCTTAGGACAGCATTACGAGCAGTACTTC,CASSLGQHYEQYF
.,TRBJ2-2,TRBV19,.,TGTGCCAGTGGCTTTGGCAGCCGGGGTTCCGGGGAGCTGTTTTTT,CASGFGSRGSGELFF